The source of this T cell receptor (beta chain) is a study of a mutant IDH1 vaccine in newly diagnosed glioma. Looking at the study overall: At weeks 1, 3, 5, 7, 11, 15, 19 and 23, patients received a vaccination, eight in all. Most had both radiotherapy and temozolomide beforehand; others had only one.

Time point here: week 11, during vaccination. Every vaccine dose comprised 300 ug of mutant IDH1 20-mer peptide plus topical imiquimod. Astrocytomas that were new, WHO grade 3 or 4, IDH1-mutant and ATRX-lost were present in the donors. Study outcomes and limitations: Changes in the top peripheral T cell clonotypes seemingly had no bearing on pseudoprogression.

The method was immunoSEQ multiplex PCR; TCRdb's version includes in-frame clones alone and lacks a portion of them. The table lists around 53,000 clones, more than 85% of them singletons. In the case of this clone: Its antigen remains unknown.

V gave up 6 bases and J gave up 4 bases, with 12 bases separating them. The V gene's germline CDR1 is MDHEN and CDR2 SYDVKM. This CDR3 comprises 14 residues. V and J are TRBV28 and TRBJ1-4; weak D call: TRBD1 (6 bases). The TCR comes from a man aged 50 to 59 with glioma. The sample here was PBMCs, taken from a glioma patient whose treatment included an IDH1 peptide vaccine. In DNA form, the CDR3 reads TGTGCCAGCAGCTTGACAGGTTATAATGAAAAACTGTTTTTT. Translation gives CASSLTGYNEKLFF.